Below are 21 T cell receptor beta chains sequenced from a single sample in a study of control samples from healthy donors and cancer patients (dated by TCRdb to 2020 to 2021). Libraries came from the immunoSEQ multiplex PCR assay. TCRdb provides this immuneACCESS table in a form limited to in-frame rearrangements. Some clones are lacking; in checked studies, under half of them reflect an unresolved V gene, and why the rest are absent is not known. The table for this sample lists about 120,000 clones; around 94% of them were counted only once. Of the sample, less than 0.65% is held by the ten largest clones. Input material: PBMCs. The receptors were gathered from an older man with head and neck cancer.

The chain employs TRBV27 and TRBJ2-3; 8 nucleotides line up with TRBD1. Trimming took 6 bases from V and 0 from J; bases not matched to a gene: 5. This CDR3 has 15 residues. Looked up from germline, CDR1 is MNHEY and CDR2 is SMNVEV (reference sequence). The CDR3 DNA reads TGTGCCAGCAGATTGAGGACAGGGAGCACAGATACGCAGTATTTT. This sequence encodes CASRLRTGSTDTQYF.

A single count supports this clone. In nucleotides, the CDR3 is TGTGCCTGGAGCTCGGGACAGGGCATAAGAGTCAGTACCTATGGCTACACCTTC. It translates to CAWSSGQGIRVSTYGYTF. The V call is TRBV30, the J call TRBJ1-2, with 9 bases aligning to TRBD1. The germline V gene encodes CDR1 GTSNPN and CDR2 SVGIG (reference sequence). V dropped 3 bases and J dropped 4; count of bases not matched to a gene: 18. The CDR3 has 18 amino acids.

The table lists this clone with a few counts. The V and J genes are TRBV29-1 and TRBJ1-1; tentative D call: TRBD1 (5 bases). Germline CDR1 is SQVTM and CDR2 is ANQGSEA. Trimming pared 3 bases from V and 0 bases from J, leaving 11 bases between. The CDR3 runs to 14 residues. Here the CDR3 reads CSVDAKGLNTEAFF. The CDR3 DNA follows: TGCAGCGTTGACGCAAAGGGACTGAACACTGAAGCTTTCTTT. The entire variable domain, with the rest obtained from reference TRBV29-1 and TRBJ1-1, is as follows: SAVISQKPSRDICQRGTSLTIQCQVDSQVTMMFWYRQQPGQSLTLIATANQGSEATYESGFVIDKFPISRPNLTFSTLTVSNMSPEDSSIYLCSVDAKGLNTEAFFGQGTRLTVV.

For the CDR3, the DNA is TGTGCCAGCAAGGCTAGCGGGAGGGCAGTGAACGAGCAGTACTTC. Its protein product is CASKASGRAVNEQYF. The chain joins TRBV25-1 to TRBJ2-7, with 12 nucleotides matching TRBD2. Looked up from germline, CDR1 is MGHDK and CDR2 is SYGVNS. J was trimmed by 5 bases and V by 7 bases; bases with no gene match: 9. This CDR3 is 15 amino acids long.

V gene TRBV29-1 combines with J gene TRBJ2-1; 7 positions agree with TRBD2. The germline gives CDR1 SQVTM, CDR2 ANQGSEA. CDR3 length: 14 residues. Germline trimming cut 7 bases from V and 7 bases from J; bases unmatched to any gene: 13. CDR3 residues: CSGGRRLADNEQFF. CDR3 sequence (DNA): TGCAGCGGAGGGCGGAGACTAGCTGATAATGAGCAGTTCTTC.

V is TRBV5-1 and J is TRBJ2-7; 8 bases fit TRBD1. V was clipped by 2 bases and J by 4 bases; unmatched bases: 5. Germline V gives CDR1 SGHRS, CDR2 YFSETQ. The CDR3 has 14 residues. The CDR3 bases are TGCGCCAGCAGCTTACAGGGGGTGCTGTACGAGCAGTACTTC. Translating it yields CASSLQGVLYEQYF.

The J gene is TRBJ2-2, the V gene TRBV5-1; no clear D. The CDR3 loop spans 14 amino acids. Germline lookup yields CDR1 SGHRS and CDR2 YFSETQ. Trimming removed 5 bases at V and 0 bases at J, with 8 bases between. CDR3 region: CASRVTANTGELFF. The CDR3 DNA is TGCGCCAGCAGAGTGACTGCGAACACCGGGGAGCTGTTTTTT.

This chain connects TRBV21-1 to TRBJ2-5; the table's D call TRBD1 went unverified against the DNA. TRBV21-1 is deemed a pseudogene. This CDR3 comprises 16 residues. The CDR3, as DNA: TGTGCCAGCAGCAAAAATCAGGCCAGGGGGCTGGAGACCCAGTACTTC. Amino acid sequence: CASSKNQARGLETQYF.

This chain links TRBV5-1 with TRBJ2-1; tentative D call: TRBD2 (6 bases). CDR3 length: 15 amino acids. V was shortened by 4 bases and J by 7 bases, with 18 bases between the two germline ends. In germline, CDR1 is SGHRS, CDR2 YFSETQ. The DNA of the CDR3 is TGCGCCAGCAGCATTACCTCCGGGACTCTAAATGAGCAGTTCTTC. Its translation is CASSITSGTLNEQFF. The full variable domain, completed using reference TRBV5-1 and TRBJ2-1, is KAGVTQTPRYLIKTRGQQVTLSCSPISGHRSVSWYQQTPGQGLQFLFEYFSETQRNKGNFPGRFSGRQFSNSRSEMNVSTLELGDSALYLCASSITSGTLNEQFFGPGTRLTVL.

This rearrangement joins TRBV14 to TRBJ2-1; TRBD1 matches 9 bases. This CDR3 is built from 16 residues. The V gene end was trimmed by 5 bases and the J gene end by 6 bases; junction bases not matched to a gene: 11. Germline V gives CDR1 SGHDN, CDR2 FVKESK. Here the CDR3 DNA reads TGTGCCAGCAGCTGGGGACAGGGTCCATGGGGCAATGAGCAGTTCTTC. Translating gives CASSWGQGPWGNEQFF. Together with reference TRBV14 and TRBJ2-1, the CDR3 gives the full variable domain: EAGVTQFPSHSVIEKGQTVTLRCDPISGHDNLYWYRRVMGKEIKFLLHFVKESKQDESGMPNNRFLAERTGGTYSTLKVQPAELEDSGVYFCASSWGQGPWGNEQFFGPGTRLTVL.

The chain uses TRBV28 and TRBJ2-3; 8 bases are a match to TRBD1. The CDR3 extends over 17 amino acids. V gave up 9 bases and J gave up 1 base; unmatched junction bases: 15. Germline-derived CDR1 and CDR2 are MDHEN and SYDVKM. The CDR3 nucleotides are TGTGCCAGTAGCAGGACAGGGATTGGTTCTGGCACAGATACGCAGTATTTT. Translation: CASSRTGIGSGTDTQYF.

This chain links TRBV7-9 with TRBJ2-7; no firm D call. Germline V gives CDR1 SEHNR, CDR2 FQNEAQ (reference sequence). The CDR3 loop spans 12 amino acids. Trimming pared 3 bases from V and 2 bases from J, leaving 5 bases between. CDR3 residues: CASSLNTYEQYF. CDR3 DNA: TGTGCCAGCAGCTTGAACACCTACGAGCAGTACTTC.

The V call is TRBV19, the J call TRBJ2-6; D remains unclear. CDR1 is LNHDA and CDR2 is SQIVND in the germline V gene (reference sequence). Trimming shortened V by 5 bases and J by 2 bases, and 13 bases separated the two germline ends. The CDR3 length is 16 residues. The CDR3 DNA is TGTGCCAGTAGTCGCACAATACTCACTGGGGCCAACGTCCTGACTTTC. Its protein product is CASSRTILTGANVLTF. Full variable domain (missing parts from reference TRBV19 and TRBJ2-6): DGGITQSPKYLFRKEGQNVTLSCEQNLNHDAMYWYRQDPGQGLRLIYYSQIVNDFQKGDIAEGYSVSREKKESFPLTVTSAQKNPTAFYLCASSRTILTGANVLTFGAGSRLTVL.

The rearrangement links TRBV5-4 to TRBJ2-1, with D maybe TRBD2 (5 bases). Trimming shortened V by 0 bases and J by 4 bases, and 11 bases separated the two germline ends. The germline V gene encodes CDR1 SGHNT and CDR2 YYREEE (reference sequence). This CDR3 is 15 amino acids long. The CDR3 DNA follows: TGTGCCAGCAGCTTGGATGCAGCGGAATACAATGAGCAGTTCTTC. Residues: CASSLDAAEYNEQFF.

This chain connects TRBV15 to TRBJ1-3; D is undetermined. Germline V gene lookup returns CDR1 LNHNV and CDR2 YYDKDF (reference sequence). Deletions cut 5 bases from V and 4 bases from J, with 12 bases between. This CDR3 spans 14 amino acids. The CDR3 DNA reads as TGTGCCACCAGCGAGGGATTGCGCGGAAACACCATATATTTT. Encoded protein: CATSEGLRGNTIYF.

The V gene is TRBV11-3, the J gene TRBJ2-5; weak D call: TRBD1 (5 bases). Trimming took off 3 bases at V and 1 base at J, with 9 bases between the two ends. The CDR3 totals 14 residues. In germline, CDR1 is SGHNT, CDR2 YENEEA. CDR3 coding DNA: TGTGCCAGCAGCTTTGGTCAGGGCCAAGAGACCCAGTACTTC. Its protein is CASSFGQGQETQYF.

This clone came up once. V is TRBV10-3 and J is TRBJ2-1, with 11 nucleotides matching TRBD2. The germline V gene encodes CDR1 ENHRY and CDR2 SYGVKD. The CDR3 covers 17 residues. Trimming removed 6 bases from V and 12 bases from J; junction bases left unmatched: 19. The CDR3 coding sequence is TGTGCCATCAGCTCAGGTACGGGGCTAGCGGGAGGAGGACTGCAGTTCTTC. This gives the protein CAISSGTGLAGGGLQFF.

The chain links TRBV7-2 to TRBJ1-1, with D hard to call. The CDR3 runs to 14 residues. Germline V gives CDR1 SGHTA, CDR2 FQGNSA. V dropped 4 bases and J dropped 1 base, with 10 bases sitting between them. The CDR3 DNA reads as TGTGCCAGCAGCTGGCACAGAAGGAACACTGAAGCTTTCTTT. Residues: CASSWHRRNTEAFF.

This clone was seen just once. CDR3 sequence: CASNAGTDSKGANEKLFF. The CDR3 coding sequence is TGTGCCAGCAACGCCGGGACAGATTCTAAAGGAGCTAATGAAAAACTGTTTTTT. The genes are TRBV3-1 (or the pseudogene TRBV3-2) and TRBJ1-4; TRBD1 matches at 7 bases. The germline gives CDR1 LGHDT, CDR2 YNNKEL (reference sequence). The CDR3 has 18 amino acids. V lost 7 bases, J lost 3 bases, and 17 bases stayed unmatched.

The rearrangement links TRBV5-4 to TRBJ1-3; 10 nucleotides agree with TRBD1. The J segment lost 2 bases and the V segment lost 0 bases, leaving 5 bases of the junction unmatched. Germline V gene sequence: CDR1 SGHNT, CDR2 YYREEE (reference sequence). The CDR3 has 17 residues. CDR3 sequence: CASSLDPGTGAGNTIYF. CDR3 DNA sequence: TGTGCCAGCAGCTTGGATCCGGGGACAGGGGCTGGAAACACCATATATTTT.

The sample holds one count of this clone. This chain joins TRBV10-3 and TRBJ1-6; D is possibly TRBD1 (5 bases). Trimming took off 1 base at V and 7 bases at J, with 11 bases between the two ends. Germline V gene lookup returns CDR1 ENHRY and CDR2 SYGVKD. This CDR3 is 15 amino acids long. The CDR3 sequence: CAISELDIPNSPLHF. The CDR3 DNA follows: TGTGCCATCAGTGAGTTGGACATTCCCAATTCACCCCTCCACTTT.